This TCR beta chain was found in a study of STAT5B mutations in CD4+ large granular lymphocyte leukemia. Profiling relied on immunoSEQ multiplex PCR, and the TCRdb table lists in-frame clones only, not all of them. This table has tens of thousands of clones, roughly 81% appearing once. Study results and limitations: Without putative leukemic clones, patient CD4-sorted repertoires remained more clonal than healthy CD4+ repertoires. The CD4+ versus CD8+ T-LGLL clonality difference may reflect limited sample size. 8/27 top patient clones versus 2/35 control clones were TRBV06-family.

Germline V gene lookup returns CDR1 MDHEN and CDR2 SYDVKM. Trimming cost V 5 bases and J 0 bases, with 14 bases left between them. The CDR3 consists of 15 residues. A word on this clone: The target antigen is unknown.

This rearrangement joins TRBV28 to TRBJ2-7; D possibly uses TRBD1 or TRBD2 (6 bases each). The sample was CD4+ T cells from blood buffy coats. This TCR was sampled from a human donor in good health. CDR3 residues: CASSRRGPSSYEQYF. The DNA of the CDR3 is TGTGCCAGCAGTCGTCGGGGGCCAAGCTCCTACGAGCAGTACTTC.